This entry is about one T cell receptor (beta chain). Its antigen remains unknown. V lost 8 bases and J 4 bases, leaving 17 bases between the germline ends. This CDR3 has 14 amino acids. Germline assignment: CDR1 MNHEY and CDR2 SVGAGI. TCRdb independently ran MiXCR on the 5' RACE reads; one entry per CDR3 protein. The repertoire holds over 250,000 distinct CDR3 sequences, 15% to 20% seen once, with more than 20% in the top ten. The data belong to a study of T-cell memory formation after mild COVID-19. General observations from the study: Cross-reactive memory seemingly joined, as some responding clones were found in pre-infection memory.

The source material was PBMCs or a T cell subset sorted from them (not recorded which). The chain is built from TRBV6-5 and TRBJ1-1; D is possibly TRBD1 (5 bases). The receptor was isolated from a man between 18 and 29 years old who had mild COVID-19 (a few samples of this study predate the infection). Cell type and time point are not known. CDR3 in DNA: TGTGCCAGCCACGCCCCGGGACTGGTCACTGAAGCTTTCTTT. This codes for CASHAPGLVTEAFF.